Listed below are T cell receptor beta chains from one sample, sequenced in a study of beta chain features in type 1 diabetes. The protocol was immunoSEQ multiplex PCR, while the TCRdb copy is restricted to in-frame clones and leaves out a portion. This sample has 970,000 or so clones, with roughly a sixth found just once. Sequenced sample: naive CD4+ T cells from blood. The source of these receptors is a woman under 30 in good health. CDR3s include the opening cysteine and the closing phenylalanine or tryptophan. The order of the fields is D gene, CDR3 length, J gene, V gene, CDR3 protein. The D gene is left open where the match is weak.

D gene: .
CDR3 length: 16
J gene: TRBJ2-2
V gene: TRBV28
CDR3 protein: CASRPNTGRDTGELFF

D gene: .
CDR3 length: 16
J gene: TRBJ2-3
V gene: TRBV2
CDR3 protein: CASSDKTTPYTDTQYF

D gene: TRBD1
CDR3 length: 14
J gene: TRBJ2-7
V gene: TRBV7-2
CDR3 protein: CASSYRRQGYEQYF

D gene: TRBD1
CDR3 length: 15
J gene: TRBJ2-5
V gene: TRBV11-2
CDR3 protein: CASSRRQGALGTQYF

D gene: .
CDR3 length: 15
J gene: TRBJ2-5
V gene: TRBV6-4
CDR3 protein: CASSDEIRGQETQYF

D gene: .
CDR3 length: 15
J gene: TRBJ2-7
V gene: TRBV5-1
CDR3 protein: CASSLEAGEAYEQYF

D gene: .
CDR3 length: 11
J gene: TRBJ2-1
V gene: TRBV20-1
CDR3 protein: CSARGVNEQFF

D gene: TRBD1
CDR3 length: 14
J gene: TRBJ1-1
V gene: TRBV7-9
CDR3 protein: CASSYRDRGPEAFF

D gene: TRBD1
CDR3 length: 15
J gene: TRBJ1-4
V gene: TRBV2
CDR3 protein: CASRGQGATNEKLFF

D gene: .
CDR3 length: 13
J gene: TRBJ2-1
V gene: TRBV27
CDR3 protein: CASSLESYNEQLF

D gene: .
CDR3 length: 14
J gene: TRBJ2-1
V gene: TRBV5-1
CDR3 protein: CASTESQPGNEQFF

D gene: .
CDR3 length: 16
J gene: TRBJ2-1
V gene: TRBV18
CDR3 protein: CASSQTVQLRYNEQFF

D gene: TRBD2
CDR3 length: 18
J gene: TRBJ2-1
V gene: TRBV7-8
CDR3 protein: CASSLARGLAGRYNEQFF

D gene: TRBD2
CDR3 length: 21
J gene: TRBJ2-1
V gene: TRBV5-1
CDR3 protein: CASSWLQRLAGGTDSYNEQFF

D gene: .
CDR3 length: 15
J gene: TRBJ2-3
V gene: TRBV6-5
CDR3 protein: CASSYSGSSTDTQYF

D gene: .
CDR3 length: 15
J gene: TRBJ2-7
V gene: TRBV7-8
CDR3 protein: CASRPTGQSSYEQYF

D gene: .
CDR3 length: 15
J gene: TRBJ2-1
V gene: TRBV4-3
CDR3 protein: CASSQEASSSNEQFF

D gene: TRBD1
CDR3 length: 18
J gene: TRBJ2-5
V gene: TRBV7-2
CDR3 protein: CASSHRPPGQGNQETQYF

D gene: .
CDR3 length: 13
J gene: TRBJ2-3
V gene: TRBV7-7
CDR3 protein: CASSSFSTDTQYF

D gene: .
CDR3 length: 13
J gene: TRBJ2-5
V gene: TRBV4-3
CDR3 protein: CASSQAMEETQYF

D gene: .
CDR3 length: 15
J gene: TRBJ1-2
V gene: TRBV27
CDR3 protein: CASSLAPGASYGYTF

D gene: .
CDR3 length: 12
J gene: .
V gene: TRBV28
CDR3 protein: CASSLQGYEQYF